This TCR beta chain was found in a study of control samples from healthy donors and cancer patients. The table came from immunoSEQ multiplex PCR; TCRdb's copy has only in-frame clones and leaves some out. The profile shows 65,000 to 70,000 clones, over 65% of them singletons. The CDR3 spans 11 residues. CDR1 is MNHEY, CDR2 SVGAGI, per germline. With 4 bases removed from V and 8 bases from J, the gap between germline ends came to 6 bases. This sequence originates from a woman between 50 and 59 years old with lung cancer. The chain uses TRBV6-5 and TRBJ1-5; unclear D gene. Sequenced material: PBMCs. As DNA, the CDR3 is TGTGCCAGCAGTTTAAGTGAGCCCCAGCATTTT. Translated: CASSLSEPQHF.